This TCR beta chain was identified during a study of PD-1 blockade in classical Hodgkin lymphoma. This CDR3 has 14 amino acids. Germline CDR1 is SGHDT and CDR2 is YYEEEE. The V segment lost 7 bases and the J segment 2 bases; nucleotides outside the gene matches: 6. In regard to this clone: Antigen unknown.

Sequenced by immunoSEQ multiplex PCR; TCRdb stores in-frame clones only, minus some. The sample contains 1,400 to 1,500 clones, more than 80% of which appear only once. Following autologous stem cell transplantation, relapse occurred in every patient, and exposure to brentuximab vedotin varied. Through magnetic negative selection, CD8+ T cells were separated from PBMCs that had been thawed. The study, taken as a whole, reports: Baseline diversity resembling that of newly diagnosed patients was seen in complete responders. With CD4+ cells, TCR diversity rose significantly by C4D1, but not with CD8+ cells. Baseline TCR diversity was reportedly lower in newly diagnosed patients than healthy donors. Those starting nivolumab under 1 year post-ASCT were excluded.

The gene calls are TRBV5-6 and TRBJ2-7, with TRBD1 matching over 10 bases. Here the sequenced sample was CD8+ T cells from blood, taken at baseline. The receptor was derived from a human donor with classical Hodgkin lymphoma. CDR3 region: CASHLGQGAYEQYF. The DNA for the CDR3 is TGTGCCAGCCACCTCGGACAGGGGGCCTACGAGCAGTACTTC.